This TCR beta chain was recovered during a study of PD-1 blockade in classical Hodgkin lymphoma (dated by TCRdb to 2019 to 2021). General notes on the study: To define a peripheral blood immune signature of response to PD-1 blockade in classical Hodgkin lymphoma, the study combined TCR beta sequencing with CyTOF. The study at large found these results: The study was restricted to a single clinical trial cohort, and the causes of repertoire differences, possibly disease activity or prior therapy, were left undefined. Baseline TCR diversity was reported as lower in newly diagnosed patients than in healthy donors, and lower still in relapsed/refractory patients.

In light of the paper, this sample's time point label describes: newly diagnosed, previously untreated cHL patient sample. To serve as a comparison group for the relapsed/refractory trial patients, PBMCs were sequenced from patients with newly diagnosed, previously untreated classical Hodgkin lymphoma. Peripheral blood was collected in 8 mL Vacutainer Cell Preparation Tubes, from which PBMCs were isolated by centrifugation and then cryopreserved. Genomic DNA was extracted with the Qiagen DNeasy kit from unsorted PBMCs and from negatively selected CD4+ and CD8+ fractions. TCR beta CDR3 regions were subjected to amplification by immunoSEQ multiplex PCR with primers that anneal to V and J segments. A synthetic immune receptor repertoire was used to minimize amplification bias, and any residual bias was removed computationally once sequencing was done. In the source study's methods: Custom Python scripts were used to quantify repertoire diversity as the Shannon entropy index. Unsorted, CD4+ and CD8+ repertoires were examined separately, except in combined analyses, for which CD4+ and CD8+ sequences were merged in silico. TCRdb obtained this table from immuneACCESS and retained in-frame rearrangements with V and J assigned. These tables miss some clones; where compared with another copy, unresolved V genes account for less than half of the shortfall, and the remainder is unexplained. D and trimming come from the DNA, and the V and J calls and clone size come from that table. This sample gives approximately 45,000 clones in total; roughly 91% of them show up just once. The ten biggest clones cover approximately 4.9% of the sample.

For this clone: What this receptor recognizes is not known. It has no much larger one-base neighbor in the sample; base qualities were not kept.

CDR1 and CDR2 are read off the germline V gene as MDHEN and SYDVKM. From the cysteine through the phenylalanine, the CDR3 covers 14 amino acids. Only the CDR3 DNA is retained, 42 bases long and in frame from the first base. V trim: 6 bases; J trim: 2 bases; unmatched bases: 5. Sequencing input: peripheral blood mononuclear cells (PBMCs). The chain was built from TRBV28 and TRBJ2-7; the central 9 bases match TRBD1. The clonotype was recovered from a human donor with classical Hodgkin lymphoma. Here the CDR3 is given as CASRGTGSTYEQYF. The sequenced DNA is TGTGCCAGCAGGGGGACAGGGTCGACCTACGAGCAGTACTTC.